The entry that follows covers one T cell receptor beta chain sequence. Original data processing: Scientists estimated how many nucleated cells there were by amplifying reference gene primers. The table came from immunoSEQ multiplex PCR; TCRdb's copy has only in-frame clones and leaves some out. V and J calls plus clone size are reproduced from that table; the DNA served to infer D and trimming. Seen here are 90,000 to 120,000 clones, 88% observed once, and the top ten hold roughly 2.3%. The data originate from a study of blood T cell repertoires in COVID-19. For the study at large: Acute and convalescent COVID-19 specimens originated in the United States, Italy and Spain. In each case, the material was cDNA or gDNA derived from T cells, B-cell-depleted T cells, or PBMCs.

CDR1 and CDR2 (germline): SGHDN, FVKESK. V was pared by 6 bases and J by 14 bases, with 14 bases of the junction left unmatched. The CDR3 consists of 14 residues. Sequenced material: peripheral blood. This clonotype was sampled from a human donor in a cohort sampled during active COVID-19. The rearrangement uses TRBV14 and TRBJ1-2, with TRBD1 matching 11 bases. The CDR3 DNA follows: TGTGCCAGCAGTCTAGCGGGGACAGGGGGGATCGGTACCTTC. Its protein is CASSLAGTGGIGTF.